The 31 T cell receptor beta chains below all came from one sample that was sequenced in a study of OX40 agonist ivuxolimab in advanced cancers. TCRdb's table, derived via immunoSEQ multiplex PCR, lists solely in-frame clones and lacks some. The sample contains 70,000 or so clones, around nine tenths of which appear only once. This specimen was CD4+ or CD8+ T cells sorted from blood, taken in a trial of the OX40 agonist ivuxolimab. All receptors derive from an adult with an advanced solid tumor such as melanoma, head and neck, liver or kidney cancer.

V and J are TRBV4-3 and TRBJ2-4; D is undetermined. The CDR3 is 16 amino acids. CDR1 is LGHNA, CDR2 YSLEER, per germline. The V and J ends lost 1 base and 4 bases respectively, with 14 bases between them. The DNA of the CDR3 is TGCGCCAGCAGCCAAGGCGTAGGGATGGTGAAAAACATTCAGTACTTC. Its protein product is CASSQGVGMVKNIQYF.

This clone is medium-sized within its sample. The chain uses TRBV6-5 and TRBJ2-7, with D possibly TRBD1 on 5 matching bases. CDR1 and CDR2 (germline): MNHEY, SVGAGI. The CDR3 loop spans 14 amino acids. V lost 6 bases and J 0 bases, leaving 12 bases between the germline ends. The CDR3 region has the DNA TGTGCCAGCAGCGACAGATGGAGCTCCTACGAGCAGTACTTC. This gives the protein CASSDRWSSYEQYF.

V is TRBV21-1 and J is TRBJ1-4. TRBV21-1 is annotated as a pseudogene. The CDR3 has 14 amino acids. The CDR3 DNA follows: TGTGGCTTCACACGGGGCCCAACTAATGAAAAACTGTTTTTT. Protein product: CGFTRGPTNEKLFF.

The chain combines TRBV20-1 with TRBJ1-2; no reliable D call. CDR1 and CDR2 (germline): DFQATT, SNEGSKA (reference sequence). V was clipped by 2 bases and J by 8 bases, with 9 bases between them. There are 11 residues in the CDR3. CDR3 amino acids: CSARIGSGYTF. The CDR3 region has the DNA TGCAGTGCTAGAATCGGCAGCGGCTACACCTTC.

The rearrangement links TRBV7-2 to TRBJ2-1; 9 nucleotides line up with TRBD2. The CDR3 extends over 14 amino acids. In germline, CDR1 is SGHTA, CDR2 FQGNSA. J gave up 9 bases and V 3 bases, and 6 bases lay outside the gene matches. CDR3 protein: CASSFGAGGGEQFF. The CDR3 DNA is TGTGCCAGCAGCTTTGGAGCGGGAGGTGGTGAGCAGTTCTTC.

The V and J genes are TRBV27 and TRBJ2-6; maybe TRBD1 (6 bases). Trimming removed 3 bases from V and 1 base from J, with 10 bases in between. CDR3 length equals 16 residues. Germline CDR1 reads MNHEY; CDR2 reads SMNVEV (reference sequence). In nucleotides, the CDR3 is TGTGCCAGCAGTTTTAGGGGGTCTTCTGGGGCCAACGTCCTGACTTTC. This encodes CASSFRGSSGANVLTF.

The V call is TRBV5-1, the J call TRBJ2-2; 9 positions agree with TRBD2. The germline V gene encodes CDR1 SGHRS and CDR2 YFSETQ. This CDR3 contains 15 residues. Losses at the gene ends were 7 bases for V and 4 bases for J; bases not matched to a gene: 8. In DNA, the CDR3 is TGCGCCAGCGAAAGGGTAGCGGGAGCCACCGGGGAGCTGTTTTTT. Translation gives CASERVAGATGELFF.

V gene TRBV19 combines with J gene TRBJ2-7; 9 bases line up with TRBD2. Trimming at V came to 4 bases and at J to 6 bases, leaving 13 bases not matched to a gene. This CDR3 contains 16 residues. From germline, CDR1 is LNHDA and CDR2 SQIVND (reference sequence). CDR3 nucleotides: TGTGCCAGTAGTACCCGGACTAGCGCTCGCCTGGGCGAGCAGTACTTC. Translation gives CASSTRTSARLGEQYF.

This sequence joins TRBV11-3 and TRBJ2-7; 8 positions match TRBD1. V lost 3 bases, J lost 6 bases, and 4 bases stayed unmatched. From germline, CDR1 is SGHNT and CDR2 YENEEA. The CDR3 extends over 13 amino acids. CDR3 region: CASSFQGAGEQYF. The CDR3 DNA is TGTGCCAGCAGCTTCCAGGGGGCGGGCGAGCAGTACTTC.

CDR3 amino acids: CASSLAGGNEQYF. CDR3 DNA: TGTGCCAGCAGCTTAGCAGGGGGGAACGAGCAGTACTTC. The chain has TRBV7-2 and TRBJ2-7; either TRBD1 or TRBD2 may fit D (6 bases each). From germline, CDR1 is SGHTA and CDR2 FQGNSA. The CDR3 has 13 amino acids. Trimming took 0 bases from V and 5 from J, leaving 8 bases between them.

The chain is built from TRBV12-5 and TRBJ2-3; D remains unclear. Deletions cut 11 bases from V and 2 bases from J, with 11 bases between. Germline loops: CDR1 LGHNT, CDR2 FRNRAP. CDR3 length: 12 residues. CDR3 sequence: CASVGNTDTQYF. The CDR3, as DNA: TGTGCTTCGGTTGGGAACACAGATACGCAGTATTTT.

The chain combines TRBV19 with TRBJ2-3; D may be TRBD1 (5 bases). Between the trimmed V and J ends, which lost 5 bases and 6 bases, there was a span of 12 bases. Germline V CDR1 and CDR2: LNHDA, SQIVND (reference sequence). The CDR3 has 13 residues. CDR3 nucleotides: TGTGCCAGTAGTGAGACAGCTCAGGATACGCAGTATTTT. The encoded protein is CASSETAQDTQYF. The whole variable domain, remainder taken from reference TRBV19 and TRBJ2-3, is DGGITQSPKYLFRKEGQNVTLSCEQNLNHDAMYWYRQDPGQGLRLIYYSQIVNDFQKGDIAEGYSVSREKKESFPLTVTSAQKNPTAFYLCASSETAQDTQYFGPGTRLTVL.

Turning to this clone: The CDR3 end shows no conserved phenylalanine or tryptophan, and so a read error is likely. Because the CDR3's place on the DNA is in doubt, the DNA is left out and the CDR3 is given as listed by TCRdb. The rearrangement uses TRBV4-3 and TRBJ1-2. The CDR3 has 10 residues if both end residues are counted. The germline CDR1 and CDR2 sequences are LGHNA and YSLEER. This CDR3 reads CASSQEFNNL.

This rearrangement joins TRBV7-2 to TRBJ2-7, with D perhaps assigned TRBD1 or TRBD2 (5 bases each). Deletions cut 1 base from V and 3 bases from J, with 13 bases between. Germline V gene sequence: CDR1 SGHTA, CDR2 FQGNSA. This CDR3 spans 15 amino acids. CDR3 sequence: CASSLGGDHRYEQYF. The CDR3 DNA is TGTGCCAGCAGCTTAGGAGGGGACCATCGCTACGAGCAGTACTTC.

The chain uses TRBV5-4 and TRBJ2-2, with TRBD2 as a possible D gene (5 bases). Germline V lookup: CDR1 SGHNT, CDR2 YYREEE (reference sequence). V lost 4 bases and J lost 1, with 17 bases in between. The CDR3 has 17 amino acids. The CDR3 DNA sequence: TGTGCCAGCAGCCAACAAAAACCTGGGAGGAACACCGGGGAGCTGTTTTTT. Encoded protein: CASSQQKPGRNTGELFF. Looking up the rest from reference TRBV5-4 and TRBJ2-2 gives the full variable domain: ETGVTQSPTHLIKTRGQQVTLRCSSQSGHNTVSWYQQALGQGPQFIFQYYREEENGRGNFPPRFSGLQFPNYSSELNVNALELDDSALYLCASSQQKPGRNTGELFFGEGSRLTVL.

This clone was recorded a few times. The chain couples TRBV6-4 to TRBJ2-2, with a weak D call TRBD1 (5 bases). This CDR3 is 13 amino acids long. Trimming removed 5 bases from V and 4 bases from J, with 8 bases in between. The germline CDR1 and CDR2 sequences are MRHNA and SNTAGT. CDR3 amino acids: CASSLDSTGELFF. In nucleotides, the CDR3 is TGTGCCAGCAGTCTCGACAGCACCGGGGAGCTGTTTTTT.

The V gene is TRBV5-6, the J gene TRBJ1-2; D call uncertain. This CDR3 comprises 14 residues. Germline V CDR1 and CDR2: SGHDT, YYEEEE. Between the trimmed V and J ends, which lost 2 bases and 4 bases, there was a span of 12 bases. The CDR3, as DNA: TGTGCCAGCAGCTTCATAGCAGGTGGCTATGGCTACACCTTC. This sequence encodes CASSFIAGGYGYTF.

The J gene is TRBJ1-5, the V gene TRBV18; D remains ambiguous. The CDR3 contains 14 residues. Germline CDR1 and CDR2: KGHSH and LQKENI. The V end was cut by 6 bases, the J end by 9 bases, with 18 bases between. This chain's CDR3 is CASSPEGTVGPQHF. The DNA for the CDR3 is TGTGCCAGCTCTCCTGAGGGTACCGTCGGGCCCCAGCATTTT.

The V gene is TRBV2, the J gene TRBJ2-5, with a weak D call TRBD2 (6 bases). Germline V gene lookup returns CDR1 SNHLY and CDR2 FYNNEI. The CDR3 spans 15 residues. V dropped 4 bases and J dropped 5 bases, with 17 bases sitting between them. DNA for the CDR3: TGTGCCAGCAGTGTTGTGGGAGGAAGTGGGGAGACCCAGTACTTC. Translated, it gives CASSVVGGSGETQYF.

CDR3 loop: CASSPGGQGIDGYTF. The CDR3 nucleotides are TGTGCCAGCAGTCCGGGGGGACAGGGGATAGATGGCTACACCTTC. This chain links TRBV28 with TRBJ1-2; 10 bases match TRBD1. Germline loops: CDR1 MDHEN, CDR2 SYDVKM. The CDR3 loop spans 15 amino acids. The J segment lost 6 bases and the V segment lost 5 bases, leaving 9 bases of the junction unmatched.

J is TRBJ2-7 and V is TRBV7-2; D ambiguous. V lost 3 bases and J lost 4, with 4 bases in between. The CDR3 extends over 11 amino acids. In germline, CDR1 is SGHTA, CDR2 FQGNSA. The CDR3 sequence: CASSFRYEQYF. CDR3 nucleotide sequence: TGTGCCAGCAGCTTCCGGTACGAGCAGTACTTC.

The V call is TRBV2, the J call TRBJ2-7; possibly TRBD1 for D (5 bases). This CDR3 has 14 amino acids. CDR1 is SNHLY and CDR2 is FYNNEI in the germline V gene. Trimming removed 6 bases from V and 0 bases from J, with 12 bases in between. The CDR3 spells CASRSFGHSYEQYF. The CDR3 nucleotides read TGTGCCAGCAGATCCTTCGGACACTCCTACGAGCAGTACTTC.

The V gene is TRBV5-8, the J gene TRBJ2-5; D possibly corresponds to TRBD2 (6 bases). CDR1 SGHTS and CDR2 YDEGEE come from the germline V gene. This CDR3 is 13 amino acids long. Trimming removed 2 bases at V and 4 bases at J, with 9 bases between. The DNA of the CDR3 is TGTGCCAGCAGCTTTCTTAGCGGAGAGACCCAGTACTTC. This codes for CASSFLSGETQYF. The whole variable domain, filled in from reference TRBV5-8 and TRBJ2-5, reads EAGVTQSPTHLIKTRGQQATLRCSPISGHTSVYWYQQALGLGLQFLLWYDEGEERNRGNFPPRFSGRQFPNYSSELNVNALELEDSALYLCASSFLSGETQYFGPGTRLLVL.

This clone was picked up one time. The chain has TRBV11-2 and TRBJ2-2, with 14 positions matching TRBD2. The CDR3 runs 19 residues. The V and J ends lost 2 bases and 5 bases, in that order; junction bases with no gene match: 10. Germline lookup yields CDR1 SGHAT and CDR2 FQNNGV. The CDR3 protein is CASSLYRGTSGSHTGELFF. The CDR3, as DNA: TGTGCCAGCAGCTTATACCGAGGGACTAGCGGGAGTCATACCGGGGAGCTGTTTTTT.

J is TRBJ2-5 and V is TRBV13, with 9 positions matching TRBD1. The V and J ends lost 4 bases and 5 bases, in that order; junction bases with no gene match: 5. Germline V gives CDR1 PRHDT, CDR2 FYEKMQ (reference sequence). CDR3 length: 14 amino acids. The CDR3 DNA is TGTGCCAGCAGCTCGACAGGGGGGGGTGAGACCCAGTACTTC. Translation gives CASSSTGGGETQYF.

The chain employs TRBV13 and TRBJ2-7; D remains unclear. CDR3 length: 13 amino acids. The ends were cut back, 1 base at V and 3 bases at J, with 7 bases in the middle. Germline V lookup: CDR1 PRHDT, CDR2 FYEKMQ (reference sequence). The CDR3 DNA sequence: TGTGCCAGCAGCTTAGAGCCCGTCTACGAGCAGTACTTC. Its protein product is CASSLEPVYEQYF.

The CDR3 bases are TGTGCCAGCAGTCCCCCTGGCGATGAGCAGTTCTTC. This translates into CASSPPGDEQFF. The chain employs TRBV7-9 and TRBJ2-1; D is unresolved. Germline CDR1 SEHNR, CDR2 FQNEAQ (reference sequence). V lost 6 bases and J 8 bases, leaving 11 bases between the germline ends. This CDR3 has 12 residues.

This chain connects TRBV7-2 to TRBJ2-1; either TRBD1 or TRBD2 may fit D (5 bases each). Per germline, CDR1 SGHTA and CDR2 FQGNSA. The CDR3 runs 13 residues. The V gene lost 3 bases and the J gene lost 8 bases, with 11 bases spanning the gap. DNA for the CDR3: TGTGCCAGCAGCTTGGGGCAGAGGGATGAGCAGTTCTTC. It specifies CASSLGQRDEQFF.

The J gene is TRBJ2-2, the V gene TRBV30; perhaps TRBD2 as D (5 bases). The CDR3 totals 14 residues. Germline loops: CDR1 GTSNPN, CDR2 SVGIG (reference sequence). Trimming stripped 1 base from V and 7 bases from J, with 13 bases between. The chain's CDR3 is CAWSAAAFGGELFF. CDR3 in DNA: TGTGCCTGGAGTGCAGCGGCCTTCGGCGGGGAGCTGTTTTTT.

The table lists this clone with a few counts. The chain uses TRBV18 and TRBJ1-5; D gene ambiguous. With 3 bases removed from V and 7 bases from J, the gap between germline ends came to 10 bases. Germline assignment: CDR1 KGHSH and CDR2 LQKENI. The CDR3 has 13 residues. The CDR3 region has the DNA TGTGCCAGCTCACCGGCTTCGGGACAGCCCCAGCATTTT. It codes for CASSPASGQPQHF. Looking up the rest from reference TRBV18 and TRBJ1-5 gives the full variable domain: NAGVMQNPRHLVRRRGQEARLRCSPMKGHSHVYWYRQLPEEGLKFMVYLQKENIIDESGMPKERFSAEFPKEGPSILRIQQVVRGDSAAYFCASSPASGQPQHFGDGTRLSIL.

V and J are TRBV20-1 and TRBJ2-3, with D unresolved. V dropped 7 bases and J dropped 2 bases, with 7 bases sitting between them. Germline V gene lookup returns CDR1 DFQATT and CDR2 SNEGSKA (reference sequence). This CDR3 has 11 amino acids. CDR3 in amino acids: CSVISTDTQYF. In DNA form, the CDR3 reads TGCAGTGTCATTTCCACAGATACGCAGTATTTT.